This is a list of T cell receptor beta chains from one sample in a study of blood T cell repertoires in COVID-19. Assay: immunoSEQ multiplex PCR; the TCRdb copy retains only in-frame clones and omits some. The sample carries over 100,000 clones, 60% to 80% recorded once. Source material: peripheral blood. The receptors derive from a man aged 60 to 69 with active or convalescent COVID-19. CDR3s include the opening cysteine and the closing phenylalanine or tryptophan. Fields, in order: V gene, J gene, clone size, D gene, CDR3 length, CDR3 protein, CDR3 DNA. The D gene is left open where the match is weak. Size values are once, few and many counts, or a class for expanded clones, and some rows have none.

TRBV5-1	TRBJ2-5	NA	TRBD2	16	CASSRLSGRAEETQYF	TGCGCCAGCAGCAGGCTTAGCGGGAGGGCCGAAGAGACCCAGTACTTC
TRBV3-1/TRBV3-2	TRBJ1-3	NA	NA	15	CASRRTANSGNTIYF	TGTGCCAGCAGACGGACAGCCAACTCTGGAAACACCATATATTTT
TRBV11-2	TRBJ1-2	NA	TRBD1	13	CASSFQGAGGYTF	TGTGCCAGCAGCTTCCAGGGGGCGGGAGGCTACACCTTC
TRBV29-1	TRBJ2-5	once	NA	10	CSWGEGPQYF	TGCAGCTGGGGGGAAGGCCCCCAGTACTTC
TRBV27	TRBJ1-1	NA	NA	15	CASTPQATLHTEAFF	TGTGCCAGCACCCCCCAGGCGACGTTACACACTGAAGCTTTCTTT
TRBV19	TRBJ1-5	NA	NA	12	CASSLGHQPQHF	TGTGCCAGTAGTTTGGGGCATCAGCCCCAGCATTTT
TRBV7-6	TRBJ2-1	many	NA	15	CASSLVNDLSGEQFF	TGTGCCAGCAGCTTAGTGAACGACTTATCGGGTGAGCAGTTCTTC
TRBV4-1	TRBJ1-1	few	NA	12	CASSKGIAEAFF	TGCGCCAGCAGCAAGGGGATCGCTGAAGCTTTCTTT
TRBV2	TRBJ1-2	NA	NA	15	CASSETTRVNYGYTF	TGTGCCAGCAGTGAAACCACGAGGGTCAACTATGGCTACACCTTC
TRBV15	TRBJ2-4	NA	TRBD2	12	CATSIGTSEKYF	TGTGCCACCAGCATAGGGACTAGCGAGAAGTACTTC
TRBV28	TRBJ2-7	few	TRBD2	16	CASSLEGGLAGEEQYF	TGTGCCAGCAGCCTAGAGGGCGGACTAGCGGGAGAAGAGCAGTACTTC
TRBV2	TRBJ2-7	NA	TRBD1	14	CASSGQGILYEQYF	TGTGCCAGCAGTGGACAGGGGATATTATACGAGCAGTACTTC
TRBV12-3/TRBV12-4	TRBJ1-1	NA	NA	13	CASSLALKLEAFF	TGTGCCAGCAGTTTAGCGCTAAAGCTTGAAGCTTTCTTT
TRBV27	TRBJ2-7	NA	TRBD2	15	CASSLFGLASYEQYF	TGTGCCAGCAGTTTATTTGGACTAGCCTCCTACGAGCAGTACTTC
TRBV9	TRBJ1-2	once	NA	15	CASSVGLAETDGYTF	TGTGCCAGCAGCGTAGGGTTGGCGGAGACGGATGGCTACACCTTC
TRBV10-1	TRBJ1-1	few	TRBD1	13	CASKNRDRESAFF	TGCGCCAGCAAAAACCGGGACAGGGAGTCAGCTTTCTTT
TRBV3-1/TRBV3-2	TRBJ2-3	NA	TRBD2	15	CASSPTGLGTDTQYF	TGTGCCAGCAGCCCTACGGGACTAGGCACAGATACGCAGTATTTT
TRBV5-6	TRBJ2-3	NA	TRBD1	15	CASSGQGQVVDTQYF	TGTGCCAGCAGCGGGCAGGGACAGGTCGTAGATACGCAGTATTTT
TRBV19	TRBJ2-7	few	NA	14	CASRNPADSYEQYF	TGTGCCAGTAGGAACCCAGCGGACTCCTACGAGCAGTACTTC
TRBV24-1	TRBJ1-2	NA	TRBD1	14	CATSDPGTGHGYTF	TGTGCCACCAGTGACCCCGGGACAGGACATGGCTACACCTTC
TRBV7-8	TRBJ2-2	NA	NA	14	CASSAEGNTGELFF	TGTGCCAGCAGCGCGGAGGGGAACACCGGGGAGCTGTTTTTT
TRBV5-4	TRBJ2-1	NA	NA	15	CASSLAGLGGEEQFF	TGTGCCAGCAGCTTGGCGGGGTTAGGGGGGGAGGAGCAGTTCTTC